What follows are 8 T cell receptor beta chains derived from one specimen sequenced in a study of blood T cell repertoires in COVID-19. Only in-frame clones appear in the TCRdb table, and some are missing; sequencing was by immunoSEQ multiplex PCR. The table includes roughly 70,000 clones, about 88% detected once. Sequencing used peripheral blood. The receptors stem from a man aged 70 or older with acute or convalescent COVID-19.

The chain employs TRBV7-7 and TRBJ2-3, with D maybe TRBD2 (7 bases). Per germline, CDR1 SSHAT and CDR2 FNYEAQ (reference sequence). V was pared by 4 bases and J by 0 bases, with 11 bases between. CDR3 length: 15 amino acids. The CDR3 loop reads CASSSGGRSTDTQYF. CDR3 bases: TGTGCCAGCAGCTCCGGGGGGCGCAGCACAGATACGCAGTATTTT. Using reference TRBV7-7 and TRBJ2-3 for the parts outside the CDR3, the full variable domain is GAGVSQSPRYKVTKRGQDVTLRCDPISSHATLYWYQQALGQGPEFLTYFNYEAQPDKSGLPSDRFSAERPEGSISTLTIQRTEQRDSAMYRCASSSGGRSTDTQYFGPGTRLTVL.

The gene calls are TRBV7-2 and TRBJ1-2; 7 bases are shared with TRBD1. This CDR3 has 14 amino acids. Germline V CDR1 and CDR2: SGHTA, FQGNSA. J gave up 3 bases and V 3 bases, and 4 bases lay outside the gene matches. CDR3 region: CASSLNRGDYGYTF. The CDR3 DNA sequence: TGTGCCAGCAGCTTGAACAGGGGCGACTATGGCTACACCTTC.

This sequence joins TRBV25-1 and TRBJ2-5; TRBD1 matches at 9 bases. This CDR3 has 16 amino acids. V gave up 4 bases and J gave up 3 bases; unmatched junction bases: 9. The germline gives CDR1 MGHDK, CDR2 SYGVNS. CDR3 loop: CASSAQGQGPKETQYF. The DNA for the CDR3 is TGTGCCAGCAGTGCCCAGGGACAGGGACCGAAAGAGACCCAGTACTTC. Supplemented by reference TRBV25-1 and TRBJ2-5, the full variable domain reads EADIYQTPRYLVIGTGKKITLECSQTMGHDKMYWYQQDPGMELHLIHYSYGVNSTEKGDLSSESTVSRIRTEHFPLTLESARPSHTSQYLCASSAQGQGPKETQYFGPGTRLLVL.

This clone was counted once. The V and J genes are TRBV7-9 and TRBJ2-5; D perhaps matches TRBD2 (6 bases). The CDR3 loop spans 15 amino acids. The ends were cut back, 7 bases at V and 5 bases at J, with 20 bases in the middle. Germline values: CDR1 SEHNR, CDR2 FQNEAQ (reference sequence). Written as DNA, the CDR3 is TGTGCCAGCACCAAAAGCGGAGGGAAGGGGGAGACCCAGTACTTC. It translates to CASTKSGGKGETQYF.

The rearrangement links TRBV6-5 to TRBJ1-6, with 10 bases identical to TRBD1. Germline V gives CDR1 MNHEY, CDR2 SVGAGI. This CDR3 has 15 residues. With 2 bases clipped from V and 8 bases from J, the junction kept 3 bases outside the gene matches. The CDR3 DNA follows: TGTGCCAGCAGTTACACCGGGACAGGGGATTCACCCCTCCACTTT. This gives the protein CASSYTGTGDSPLHF.

The V call is TRBV5-1, the J call TRBJ2-6; D call uncertain. Trimming shortened V by 3 bases and J by 2 bases, and 6 bases separated the two germline ends. CDR1 is SGHRS and CDR2 is YFSETQ in the germline V gene. The CDR3 has 14 residues. CDR3 nucleotides: TGCGCCAGCAGCTCAAAAACTGGGGCCAACGTCCTGACTTTC. It yields the protein CASSSKTGANVLTF.

The chain recombines TRBV6-2 or TRBV6-3 with TRBJ1-1; no reliable D call. With 5 bases removed from V and 7 bases from J, the gap between germline ends came to 17 bases. From germline, CDR1 is MNHEY and CDR2 SVGEGT. There are 14 residues in the CDR3. The CDR3 protein is CASSPRPGSFEAFF. As DNA, the CDR3 is TGTGCCAGCAGTCCGCGACCAGGTTCGTTTGAAGCTTTCTTT.

The chain combines TRBV7-9 with TRBJ1-6, with 9 nucleotides matching TRBD1. The length of the CDR3 is 14 residues. Germline V gives CDR1 SEHNR, CDR2 FQNEAQ (reference sequence). V lost 5 bases, J lost 8 bases, and 4 bases stayed unmatched. For the CDR3, the DNA is TGTGCCAGCAGCCGGACAGGGGAGGATTCACCCCTCCACTTT. Amino acid sequence: CASSRTGEDSPLHF.